This T cell receptor beta chain is from a study of neoadjuvant anti-PD-1 for oral cavity cancer (dated by TCRdb to about 2021). The study in broad terms: Patients mostly received three to four biweekly doses of nivolumab at 3 mg/kg before curative-intent surgical resection. Patients without progression received a fourth nivolumab dose around day 43 and underwent definitive surgical resection on days 50-56. Responders were defined as patients with complete response, partial response or stable disease by RECIST 1.1; non-responders were defined as patients with progression. The parent correlative cohort had about a dozen patients and a response rate of roughly 32%.

This sample's time point label indicates: after neoadjuvant nivolumab, at surgical resection. The patients had newly diagnosed stage II-IVA oral cavity squamous cell carcinoma and had not received any prior systemic or radiation treatment. The cohort was made up of patients with locally advanced, HPV-negative oral cavity squamous cell carcinoma. No culture maintenance or expansion was done, as the peripheral blood mononuclear cells went straight to analysis. The samples were obtained from a longitudinal correlative study of a single-arm phase II trial testing neoadjuvant nivolumab in oral cavity squamous cell carcinoma. Subject-matched pre- and post-treatment PBMCs and tumors from three responders and three non-responders underwent genomic DNA-based TCRbeta sequencing. Peripheral blood mononuclear cells were collected before nivolumab treatment and again after treatment, at the time of surgery. The Maxwell RSC DNA from Cells kit was used to isolate genomic DNA from PBMCs.

Regarding this clone: Which antigen it targets is not known. No base quality information exists; no much larger clone differs at one position.

Based on the germline V gene, the CDR1 and CDR2 sequences are MNHNS and SASEGT. Trimming takes 5 bases off V and 8 bases off J; junction bases not matched to a gene: 12. The CDR3, cysteine through phenylalanine, is 15 amino acids long. Only the CDR3 DNA stays, 45 bases, in frame from base 1. The study at large found these results: Higher pretreatment blood Treg/Th17 ratios correlated with both higher pretreatment blood TCRbeta clonality and lower post-treatment tumor TCRbeta clonality. After neoadjuvant nivolumab, significantly higher T cell clonality (Gini index) was found within PBMCs in non-responders than in responders. Only a few patients per response group were included in the TCR analyses, and the authors called for validation in larger cohorts.

PBMC libraries used mostly around 500 ng of input genomic DNA for deep sequencing, with six replicates per sample. The immunoSEQ hsTCRbeta kit was used to prepare TCRbeta libraries, following the manufacturer's instructions. An Illumina NovaSeq 6000 S4 flow cell was used to sequence the final libraries, which had first been combined to 3 nM. The authors processed their data as follows. The immunoSEQ Analyzer handled quality control and preprocessing of the raw data. The analysis was restricted to productive rearrangements, with each unique CDR3 amino acid sequence defining a clonotype. Repertoire clonality was estimated as the Gini-Simpson index, computed with the R package tcR. Student's t test was used to compare Gini indices, and Pearson correlation was used to assess associations with tumor size change. TCRdb obtained this table from immuneACCESS and retained in-frame rearrangements with V and J assigned. These tables miss some clones; where compared with another copy, unresolved V genes account for less than half of the shortfall, and the remainder is unexplained. That table gives V, J and clone size, and the DNA gave D and trimming. The sample table shows 65,000 to 70,000 clones, and about 86% are seen once. The ten largest clonotypes hold 2.5% to 3% of the sample.

This sequence uses TRBV6-1 and TRBJ1-3; TRBD1 aligns with 7 central bases. The TCR comes from a person between 40 and 85 years old with oral cavity squamous cell carcinoma. Sample: PBMCs, taken after nivolumab (anti-PD-1) treatment. The DNA sequence is TGTGCCAGCAGTAGGACAGGTAGTTCGGTTGACACCATATATTTT. Translated, it reads CASSRTGSSVDTIYF.